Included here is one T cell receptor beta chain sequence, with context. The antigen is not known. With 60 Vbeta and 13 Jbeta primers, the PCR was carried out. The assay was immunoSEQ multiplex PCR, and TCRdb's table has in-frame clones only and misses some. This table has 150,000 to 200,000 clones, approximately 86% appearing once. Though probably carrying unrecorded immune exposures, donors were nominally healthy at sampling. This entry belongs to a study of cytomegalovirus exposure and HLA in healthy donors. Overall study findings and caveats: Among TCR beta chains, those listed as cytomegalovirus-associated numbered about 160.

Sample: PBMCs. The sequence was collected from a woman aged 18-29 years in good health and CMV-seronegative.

The CDR3 loop is CASSDPTGTGELFF. DNA of the CDR3: TGCGCCAGCAGTGACCCTACGGGAACCGGGGAGCTGTTTTTT. The chain uses TRBV10-1 and TRBJ2-2; TRBD2 is a possible D gene (5 bases). The germline V gene has CDR1 WNHNN and CDR2 SYGVQD (reference sequence). The CDR3 has 14 amino acids. Trimming pared 3 bases from V and 5 bases from J, leaving 10 bases between.